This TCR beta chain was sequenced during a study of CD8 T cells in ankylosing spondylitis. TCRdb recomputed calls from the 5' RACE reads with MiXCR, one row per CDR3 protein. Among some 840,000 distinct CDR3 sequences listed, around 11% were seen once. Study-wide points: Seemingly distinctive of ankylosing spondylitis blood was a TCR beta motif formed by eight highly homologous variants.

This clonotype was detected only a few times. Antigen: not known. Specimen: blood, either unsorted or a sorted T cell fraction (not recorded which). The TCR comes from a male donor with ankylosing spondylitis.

CDR3 DNA: TGCAGTGCTTGGGACAGGTACAATGAGCAGTTCTTC. The encoded protein is CSAWDRYNEQFF. The rearrangement links TRBV20-1 to TRBJ2-1, with 8 nucleotides matching TRBD1. Unmatched junction bases numbered 1, after V lost 5 bases and J lost 4 bases. The CDR3 contains 12 residues. Germline assignment: CDR1 DFQATT and CDR2 SNEGSKA (reference sequence).